Listed below are T cell receptor beta chains from one sample, sequenced in a study of early T cells in non-severe SARS-CoV-2 infection. Via MiXCR, TCRdb re-called the 5' RACE reads, giving one row per CDR3 protein. Of tens of thousands of distinct CDR3 sequences listed, around 14% are singletons. The specimen was whole blood. All receptors come from an adult who was a healthcare worker with PCR-confirmed SARS-CoV-2 infection or an uninfected control (not recorded which). The CDR3 runs from the conserved cysteine through the conserved F or W. Each record gives: D gene, J gene, clone size, V gene, CDR3 DNA, CDR3 protein. The D gene is left open where the match is weak. Clone size is given for some rows only: seen once, a few or many times, or a class if the clone is expanded.

D: -; J: TRBJ2-3; size: -; V: TRBV20-1; DNA: TGCAGTGCCTTCCGGGATACGCAGTATTTT; CDR3: CSAFRDTQYF
D: -; J: TRBJ1-1; size: few; V: TRBV30; DNA: TGTGCCTGGAGTGTAACCCGGACGTCTGAAGCTTTCTTT; CDR3: CAWSVTRTSEAFF
D: -; J: TRBJ2-5; size: many; V: TRBV4-2; DNA: TGTGCCAGCAGCCAGCCCCCGGGACATACAACGGAGACCCAGTACTTC; CDR3: CASSQPPGHTTETQYF
D: -; J: TRBJ2-3; size: few; V: TRBV5-1; DNA: TGCGCCAGCAGCTTGGCCTGGTACAACACTAGCACAGATACGCAGTATTTT; CDR3: CASSLAWYNTSTDTQYF
D: -; J: TRBJ2-2; size: few; V: TRBV27; DNA: TGTGCCAGCAGTTTCAACGACAGGAACACCGGGGAGCTGTTTTTT; CDR3: CASSFNDRNTGELFF
D: TRBD2; J: TRBJ2-3; size: few; V: TRBV7-8; DNA: TGTGCCAGCAGCTTAGATATTAGCGGGGGCGGTTGGTATTTT; CDR3: CASSLDISGGGWYF
D: -; J: TRBJ1-6; size: -; V: TRBV7-2; DNA: TGTGCCAGCAGCATGACGGCTTCACCCCTCCACTTT; CDR3: CASSMTASPLHF
D: -; J: TRBJ1-1; size: -; V: TRBV28; DNA: TGTGCCAGCAGTTTTCCCGGGCAGGCAGCGAGAAACACTGAAGCTTTCTTT; CDR3: CASSFPGQAARNTEAFF
D: -; J: TRBJ2-1; size: many; V: TRBV7-2; DNA: TGTGCCAGCAGCTCGGCGGTAGCGGTCTCCTACAATGAGCAGTTCTTC; CDR3: CASSSAVAVSYNEQFF
D: -; J: TRBJ2-3; size: -; V: TRBV7-6; DNA: TGTGCCAGCAGCCCTACTAGAACGGGAGATACGCAGTATTTT; CDR3: CASSPTRTGDTQYF